This T cell receptor (beta chain) was observed in a study of blood T cells in healthy people across ages. Next came a second PCR, run for about 6 to 11 cycles, which used a sample-barcoded 5' primer along with a J-beta primer mix. A template-switch adaptor that had 12 random nucleotides put a tag on each cDNA molecule. MiXCR, run by TCRdb on the 5' RACE reads, gives a single entry per CDR3 protein. The table shows roughly 1.5 million distinct CDR3 sequences, with about 42% occurring only once. The draw of peripheral blood yielded approximately 10 milliliters from each donor. The V end was cut by 2 bases, the J end by 1 base, with 5 bases between. The CDR3 has 13 amino acids. Per the germline V gene, CDR1 is KGHDR and CDR2 is SFDVKD.

Source material: blood. This TCR derives from a woman between 18 and 29 years old in good health. This chain connects TRBV24-1 to TRBJ2-7, with D unclear. This CDR3 reads CATSDWDSYEQYF. DNA of the CDR3: TGTGCCACCAGTGATTGGGATTCCTACGAGCAGTACTTC.